Shown below are 4 T cell receptor beta chains from a single sample sequenced in a study of patients and donors after allogeneic stem cell transplantation. One entry per CDR3 protein results from TCRdb running MiXCR on the RT-PCR reads. The sample comprises about a million distinct CDR3 sequences, more than 15% of which are singletons, and under 6.5% rests with the top ten. The sequenced material came from blood, either unsorted or a sorted T cell fraction (not recorded which). Every receptor here comes from a human donor who was either an allogeneic HSCT recipient or a stem cell or donor lymphocyte infusion donor (not recorded which). It is not recorded whose cells these are; they may come from a transplant donor.

J is TRBJ1-5 and V is TRBV6-5; 7 nucleotides agree with TRBD1. The CDR3 has 14 residues. V was pared by 3 bases and J by 7 bases, with 6 bases of the junction left unmatched. Per germline, CDR1 MNHEY and CDR2 SVGAGI. This chain's CDR3 is CASSYDRARQPQHF. The CDR3 region has the DNA TGTGCCAGCAGTTATGACAGGGCTCGGCAGCCCCAGCATTTT.

The chain links TRBV28 to TRBJ1-4; 10 bases line up with TRBD1. Looked up from germline, CDR1 is MDHEN and CDR2 is SYDVKM. The CDR3 sequence is 14 residues long. V lost 6 bases to trimming and J lost 7 bases; unmatched junction nucleotides: 5. CDR3 coding DNA: TGTGCCAGCAGGGCCGGGACAGGGGTTGAAAAACTGTTTTTT. As protein: CASRAGTGVEKLFF.

This clonotype was seen a single time. This sequence joins TRBV7-2 and TRBJ2-1; 7 positions agree with TRBD2. Germline V CDR1 and CDR2: SGHTA, FQGNSA. This CDR3 spans 16 amino acids. V shed 5 bases, J shed 3 bases, and the junction held 10 bases outside the gene matches. Here the CDR3 DNA reads TGTGCCAGCAGCCCCCCCGGGGGGAGAATCTACAATGAGCAGTTCTTC. Translated: CASSPPGGRIYNEQFF.

This clonotype was picked up a small number of times. The chain recombines TRBV20-1 with TRBJ1-5, with a weak D call TRBD1 (6 bases). V gave up 3 bases and J gave up 4 bases, with 13 bases separating them. Germline CDR1 reads DFQATT; CDR2 reads SNEGSKA (reference sequence). The CDR3 extends over 14 amino acids. The DNA of the CDR3 is TGCAGTGCTAGGAGGGGGTCTTTAAATCAGCCCCAGCATTTT. It is translated as CSARRGSLNQPQHF.